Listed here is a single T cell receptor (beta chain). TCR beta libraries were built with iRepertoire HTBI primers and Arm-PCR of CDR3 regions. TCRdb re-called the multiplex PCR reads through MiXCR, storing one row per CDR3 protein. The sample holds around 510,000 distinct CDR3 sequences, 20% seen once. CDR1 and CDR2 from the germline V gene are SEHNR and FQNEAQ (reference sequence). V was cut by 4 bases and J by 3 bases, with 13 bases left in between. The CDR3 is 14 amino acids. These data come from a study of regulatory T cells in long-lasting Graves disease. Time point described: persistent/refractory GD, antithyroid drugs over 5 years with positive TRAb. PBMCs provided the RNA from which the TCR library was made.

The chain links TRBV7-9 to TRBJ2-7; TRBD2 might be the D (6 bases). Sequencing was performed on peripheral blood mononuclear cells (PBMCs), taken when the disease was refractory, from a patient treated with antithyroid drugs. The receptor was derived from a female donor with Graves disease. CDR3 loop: CASSSTGTYYEQYF. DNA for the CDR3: TGTGCCAGCAGCTCAACCGGGACTTACTACGAGCAGTACTTC. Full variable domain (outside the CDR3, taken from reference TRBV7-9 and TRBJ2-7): DTGVSQNPRHKITKRGQNVTFRCDPISEHNRLYWYRQTLGQGPEFLTYFQNEAQLEKSRLLSDRFSAERPKGSFSTLEIQRTEQGDSAMYLCASSSTGTYYEQYFGPGTRLTVT.